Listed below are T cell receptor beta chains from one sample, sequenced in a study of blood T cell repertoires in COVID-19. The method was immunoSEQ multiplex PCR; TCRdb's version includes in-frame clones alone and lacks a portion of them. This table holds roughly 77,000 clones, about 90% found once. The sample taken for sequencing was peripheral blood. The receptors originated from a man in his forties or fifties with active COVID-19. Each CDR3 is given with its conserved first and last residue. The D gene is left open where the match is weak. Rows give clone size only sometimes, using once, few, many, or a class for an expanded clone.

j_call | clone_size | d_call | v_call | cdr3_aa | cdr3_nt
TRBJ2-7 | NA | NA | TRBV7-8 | CASSLSGARVAREQYF | TGTGCCAGCAGCTTATCTGGGGCCAGAGTGGCGAGGGAGCAGTACTTC
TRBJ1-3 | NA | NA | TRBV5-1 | CASSSLEDSGNTIYF | TGCGCCAGCAGCTCGCTTGAGGACTCTGGAAACACCATATATTTT
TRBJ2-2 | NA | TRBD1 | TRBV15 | CATSRDGTGGVGHTGELFF | TGTGCCACCAGCAGAGACGGGACAGGGGGGGTCGGTCACACCGGGGAGCTGTTTTTT
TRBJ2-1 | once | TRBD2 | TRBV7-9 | CASSPSSGRAYNEQFF | TGTGCCAGCAGCCCCTCTAGCGGGAGGGCTTACAATGAGCAGTTCTTC
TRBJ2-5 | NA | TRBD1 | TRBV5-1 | CASRTGSNQETQYF | TGCGCCAGCAGGACAGGGAGTAACCAAGAGACCCAGTACTTC
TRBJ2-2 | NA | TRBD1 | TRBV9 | CASSVRQGPTGELFF | TGTGCCAGCAGCGTTCGACAGGGGCCCACCGGGGAGCTGTTTTTT
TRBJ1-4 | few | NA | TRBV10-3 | CAISLGGKNEKLFF | TGTGCCATCAGTCTCGGGGGGAAGAATGAAAAACTGTTTTTT
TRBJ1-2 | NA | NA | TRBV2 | CASLMGARGYTF | TGTGCCAGCCTGATGGGGGCACGGGGCTACACCTTC
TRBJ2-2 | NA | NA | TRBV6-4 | CASSEGENTGELFF | TGTGCCAGCAGTGAAGGAGAGAACACCGGGGAGCTGTTTTTT
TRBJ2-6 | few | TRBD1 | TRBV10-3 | CAISRTGNGANVLTF | TGTGCCATCAGCAGGACAGGCAACGGGGCCAACGTCCTGACTTTC
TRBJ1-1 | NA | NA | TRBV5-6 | CASSTGVGQGPEAFF | TGTGCCAGCAGCACCGGGGTTGGGCAGGGGCCTGAAGCTTTCTTT
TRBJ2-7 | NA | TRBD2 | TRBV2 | CASSETSGAPYEQYF | TGTGCCAGCAGTGAAACTAGCGGGGCACCCTACGAGCAGTACTTC
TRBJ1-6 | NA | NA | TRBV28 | CASYAAQGNNSPLHF | TGTGCCAGTTACGCGGCACAGGGTAATAATTCACCCCTCCACTTT
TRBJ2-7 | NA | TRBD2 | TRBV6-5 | CASGTSGYEQYF | TGTGCCAGCGGCACTAGCGGTTACGAGCAGTACTTC
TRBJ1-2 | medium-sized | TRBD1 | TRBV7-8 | CASSSGGTRNYGYTF | TGTGCCAGCAGCTCAGGGGGCACTAGGAACTATGGCTACACCTTC
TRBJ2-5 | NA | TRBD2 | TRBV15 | CATSRETSGGARKTQYF | TGTGCCACCAGCAGAGAAACTAGCGGGGGGGCCAGAAAGACCCAGTACTTC
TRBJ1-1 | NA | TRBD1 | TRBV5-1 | CASSHGTGMNTEAFF | TGCGCCAGCAGTCACGGGACAGGGATGAACACTGAAGCTTTCTTT
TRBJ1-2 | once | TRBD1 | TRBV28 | CASLSGQGRVGAGYTF | TGTGCCAGCCTTAGTGGACAGGGAAGAGTTGGAGCCGGCTACACCTTC
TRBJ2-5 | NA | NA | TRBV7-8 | CASSLFGGRGPQETQYF | TGTGCCAGCAGCTTATTCGGGGGAAGAGGTCCCCAAGAGACCCAGTACTTC
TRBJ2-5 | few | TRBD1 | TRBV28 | CASSFSWDSRTQYF | TGTGCCAGCAGTTTCTCCTGGGACAGCCGAACCCAGTACTTC
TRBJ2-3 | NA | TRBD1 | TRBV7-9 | CASSSPGTGGDTQYF | TGTGCCAGCAGCTCCCCCGGGACAGGGGGAGATACGCAGTATTTT
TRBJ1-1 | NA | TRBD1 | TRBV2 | CASRGQGQTEAFF | TGTGCCAGCAGGGGACAGGGTCAAACTGAAGCTTTCTTT
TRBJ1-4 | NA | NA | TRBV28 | CASSLNRRGGTNEKLFF | TGTGCCAGCAGTTTAAATAGGAGGGGGGGAACTAATGAAAAACTGTTTTTT
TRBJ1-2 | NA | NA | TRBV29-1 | CSVGSGGAWNGYTF | TGCAGCGTTGGATCGGGGGGCGCTTGGAATGGCTACACCTTC
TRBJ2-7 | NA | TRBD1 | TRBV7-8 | CASSSRQGNSEQYF | TGTGCCAGCAGCTCCAGACAGGGTAATAGCGAGCAGTACTTC
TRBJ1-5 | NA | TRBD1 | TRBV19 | CASSIGQGNQPQHF | TGTGCCAGTAGTATTGGACAGGGGAATCAGCCCCAGCATTTT
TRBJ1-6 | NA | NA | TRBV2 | CASTAGTNSPLHF | TGTGCCAGCACGGCAGGAACGAATTCACCCCTCCACTTT
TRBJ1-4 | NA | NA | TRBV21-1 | CASSKVQGAAGKLFF | TGTGCCAGCAGCAAAGTTCAGGGGGCGGCGGGGAAACTGTTTTTT
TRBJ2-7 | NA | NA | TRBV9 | CASSRRPSYEQYF | TGTGCCAGCAGCCGCAGGCCATCCTACGAGCAGTACTTC
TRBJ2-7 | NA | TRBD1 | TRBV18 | CASSRDRSDEQYF | TGTGCCAGCTCTCGGGACAGGTCGGACGAGCAGTACTTC
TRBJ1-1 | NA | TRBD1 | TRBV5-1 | CASSSRDRGLNTEAFF | TGCGCCAGCAGCTCTAGGGACAGGGGGTTGAACACTGAAGCTTTCTTT
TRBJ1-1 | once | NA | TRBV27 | CASSLSSLMNTEAFF | TGTGCCAGCAGTTTATCCTCTTTAATGAACACTGAAGCTTTCTTT
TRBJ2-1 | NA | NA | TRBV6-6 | CASSYSSQGGSDEQFF | TGTGCCAGCAGTTACTCGAGTCAGGGAGGTAGCGATGAGCAGTTCTTC
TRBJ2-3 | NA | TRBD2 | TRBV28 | CASSFRRGRRGTDTQYF | TGTGCCAGCAGTTTCCGGCGCGGGAGGAGAGGCACAGATACGCAGTATTTT
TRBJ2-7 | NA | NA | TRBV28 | CASSPPPGGRYEQYF | TGTGCCAGCAGCCCTCCTCCCGGGGGTCGGTACGAGCAGTACTTC
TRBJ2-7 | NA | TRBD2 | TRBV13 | CASSPRGLAGSSYEQYF | TGTGCCAGCAGCCCACGGGGACTAGCGGGATCCTCCTACGAGCAGTACTTC
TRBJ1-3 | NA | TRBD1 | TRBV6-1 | CASSEEYRGRGNTIYF | TGTGCCAGCAGTGAAGAGTACAGGGGGCGAGGAAACACCATATATTTT
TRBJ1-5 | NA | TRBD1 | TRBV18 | CASSPVVTGADQPQHF | TGTGCCAGCTCACCAGTGGTGACAGGGGCGGATCAGCCCCAGCATTTT
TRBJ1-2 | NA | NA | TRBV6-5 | CASHKLTDSYGYTF | TGTGCCAGCCATAAACTGACAGATTCCTATGGCTACACCTTC
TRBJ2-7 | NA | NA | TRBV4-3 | CASSQDEGGYEQYF | TGCGCCAGCAGCCAAGATGAGGGAGGCTACGAGCAGTACTTC
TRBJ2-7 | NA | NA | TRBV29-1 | CSVVGFDEGSSYEQYF | TGCAGCGTTGTCGGTTTCGATGAGGGAAGCTCCTACGAGCAGTACTTC
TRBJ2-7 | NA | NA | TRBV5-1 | CASSLNRVEQYF | TGCGCCAGCAGCTTAAACAGGGTCGAGCAGTACTTC
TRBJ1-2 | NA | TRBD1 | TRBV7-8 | CASSARTGSYGYTF | TGTGCCAGCAGCGCCAGGACAGGGAGCTATGGCTACACCTTC
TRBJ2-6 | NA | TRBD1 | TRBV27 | CASSGSGTGTVGANVLTF | TGTGCCAGCAGTGGATCCGGGACAGGCACTGTTGGGGCCAACGTCCTGACTTTC
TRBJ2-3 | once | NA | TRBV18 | CASSLNRGEDTQYF | TGTGCCAGCTCACTCAACCGGGGAGAAGATACGCAGTATTTT
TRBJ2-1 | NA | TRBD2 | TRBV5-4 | CASSYPGLAGGGSYNEQFF | TGTGCCAGCAGCTATCCGGGACTAGCGGGAGGAGGATCCTACAATGAGCAGTTCTTC
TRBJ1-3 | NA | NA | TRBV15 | CATSRVAGGNTIYF | TGTGCCACCAGCAGAGTCGCAGGTGGAAACACCATATATTTT
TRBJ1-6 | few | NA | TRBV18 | CASSPVPGNNSPLHF | TGTGCCAGCTCACCAGTCCCAGGGAATAATTCACCCCTCCACTTT
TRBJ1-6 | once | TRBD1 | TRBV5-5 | CASSSISGTAYNSPLHF | TGTGCCAGCAGCTCAATTTCCGGGACAGCCTACAATTCACCCCTCCACTTT
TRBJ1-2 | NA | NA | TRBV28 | CASSPPPGGYTF | TGTGCCAGCAGTCCACCCCCGGGAGGCTACACCTTC